The 8 T cell receptor beta chains below all came from one sample that was sequenced in a study of T cell responses to AZD1222 COVID-19 vaccine (dated by TCRdb to the early 2020s). Read against the paper, the sample's time point label means: baseline before first vaccination. Library generation was performed with the immunoSEQ multiplex PCR assay. TCRdb mirrors the immuneACCESS table, restricted to in-frame sequences. Some clones are absent from its copies; in checked studies, under half trace to an unresolved V gene, and the reason for the others is unknown. This sample lists about 120,000 clones; 93% were detected once. The ten largest clones take up approximately 3.1% of the sample. Here the sequenced sample was peripheral blood, taken on day 0 of AZD1222 vaccination. The receptors were sampled from an adult in good health.

The rearrangement uses TRBV2 and TRBJ2-3; D is unclear. Germline lookup yields CDR1 SNHLY and CDR2 FYNNEI. Trimming took 2 bases from V and 2 from J, leaving 2 bases between them. The CDR3 sequence is 12 residues long. DNA of the CDR3: TGTGCCAGCAGTGAACTCACAGATACGCAGTATTTT. It encodes CASSELTDTQYF.

CDR3 nucleotides: TGTGCCAGCAGCCCTTTGTCCGGGACTATTATACGGGAGCAGTACTTC. Its protein product is CASSPLSGTIIREQYF. The chain has TRBV7-8 and TRBJ2-7, with 7 bases that match TRBD2. Germline V CDR1 and CDR2: SGHVS, FQNEAQ. Trimming removed 5 bases from V and 7 bases from J; junction bases left unmatched: 17. The CDR3 runs to 16 residues.

The rearrangement uses TRBV18 and TRBJ1-1, with D uncertain. Trimming cost V 1 base and J 0 bases, with 12 bases left between them. The CDR3 extends over 16 amino acids. Germline V gene sequence: CDR1 KGHSH, CDR2 LQKENI. CDR3 protein: CASSPRAPLMNTEAFF. CDR3 nucleotide sequence: TGTGCCAGCTCACCACGGGCCCCCCTGATGAACACTGAAGCTTTCTTT.

The chain has TRBV19 and TRBJ1-1; TRBD1 is a possible D gene (6 bases). Per the germline V gene, CDR1 is LNHDA and CDR2 is SQIVND (reference sequence). V was clipped by 9 bases and J by 1 base, with 24 bases between them. The CDR3 is made up of 17 amino acids. The CDR3 loop reads CASNIVIRDTKNTEAFF. CDR3 DNA sequence: TGTGCCAGCAACATCGTTATACGGGACACAAAGAACACTGAAGCTTTCTTT.

The chain uses TRBV7-9 and TRBJ2-1, with unresolved D. Deletions cut 1 base from V and 6 bases from J, with 13 bases between. The CDR3 totals 15 residues. Per germline, CDR1 SEHNR and CDR2 FQNEAQ (reference sequence). In DNA, the CDR3 is TGTGCCAGCAGCTTAGGGTGGTCCTCCGGCAATGAGCAGTTCTTC. The encoded protein is CASSLGWSSGNEQFF.

The chain is built from TRBV4-1 and TRBJ1-6; D not resolved. V shed 5 bases and J shed 9 bases, with 14 bases lying between them. Germline V lookup: CDR1 MGHRA, CDR2 YSYEKL. The length of the CDR3 is 14 residues. In DNA, the CDR3 is TGCGCCAGCAGCAAGGAGCCTACGGGTTCACCCCTCCACTTT. Translation: CASSKEPTGSPLHF.

This chain joins TRBV7-9 and TRBJ2-7; D gene uncertain. V lost 4 bases and J 2 bases, leaving 6 bases between the germline ends. The CDR3 contains 12 residues. CDR1 is SEHNR and CDR2 is FQNEAQ in the germline V gene (reference sequence). CDR3 in DNA: TGTGCCAGCAGCTCCCCCGCCTACGAGCAGTACTTC. Protein sequence: CASSSPAYEQYF.

The chain employs TRBV5-1 and TRBJ1-2; TRBD1 agrees at 7 bases. V dropped 2 bases and J dropped 0; count of bases not matched to a gene: 4. Germline values: CDR1 SGHRS, CDR2 YFSETQ. This CDR3 contains 15 residues. The CDR3 protein is CASSLGQETNYGYTF. The CDR3 DNA reads TGCGCCAGCAGCTTAGGACAGGAAACTAACTATGGCTACACCTTC. Full variable domain (rest looked up from reference TRBV5-1 and TRBJ1-2): KAGVTQTPRYLIKTRGQQVTLSCSPISGHRSVSWYQQTPGQGLQFLFEYFSETQRNKGNFPGRFSGRQFSNSRSEMNVSTLELGDSALYLCASSLGQETNYGYTFGSGTRLTVV.